This T cell receptor (beta chain) derives from a study of shared clonotypes between healthy human individuals. Turning to this clone: The target antigen is unknown.

Assay execution proceeded at the deep level. On sorted subsets, replicate PCRs used 150 to 250 ng DNA, or 31,000 or so T cell genomes. Here immunoSEQ multiplex PCR was the method, and the copy in TCRdb shows in-frame clones only, minus some. The sample has about 2.1 million clones; approximately 92% are singletons. Naivety among CD8 cells was defined by CD45RO negativity and positive CCR7 selection, thereby excluding terminally differentiated effector memory CD45RA+ cells. Study-level findings and limits: Having only a few donors restricted how much genetic and exposure-history diversity was captured.

This CDR3 is 17 amino acids long. The germline V gene encodes CDR1 MNHEY and CDR2 SMNVEV (reference sequence). Trimming stripped 3 bases from V and 5 bases from J, with 20 bases between. The material sequenced was naive CD8+ T cells from PBMCs. The chain uses TRBV27 and TRBJ2-1; a weak D match, TRBD2 (6 bases). The TCR comes from a young man in good health. Some clones in this sample may be carry-over from other donors' samples. DNA for the CDR3: TGTGCCAGCAGTTTCGTGTCATATAAAGGGACTGACAATGAGCAGTTCTTC. This translates into CASSFVSYKGTDNEQFF.